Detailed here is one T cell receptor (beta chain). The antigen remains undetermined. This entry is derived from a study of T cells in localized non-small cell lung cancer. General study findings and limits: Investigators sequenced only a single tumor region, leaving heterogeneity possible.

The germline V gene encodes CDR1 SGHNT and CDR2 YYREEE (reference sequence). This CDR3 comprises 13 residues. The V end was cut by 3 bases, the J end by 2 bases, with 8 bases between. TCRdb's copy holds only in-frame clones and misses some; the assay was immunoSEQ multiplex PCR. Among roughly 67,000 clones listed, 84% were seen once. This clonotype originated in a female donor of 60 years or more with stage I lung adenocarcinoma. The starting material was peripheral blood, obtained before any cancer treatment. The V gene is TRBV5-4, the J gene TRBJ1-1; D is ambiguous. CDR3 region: CASSSPLNTEAFF. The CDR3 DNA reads TGTGCCAGCAGCTCCCCCTTAAACACTGAAGCTTTCTTT. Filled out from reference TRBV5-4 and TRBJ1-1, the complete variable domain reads ETGVTQSPTHLIKTRGQQVTLRCSSQSGHNTVSWYQQALGQGPQFIFQYYREEENGRGNFPPRFSGLQFPNYSSELNVNALELDDSALYLCASSSPLNTEAFFGQGTRLTVV.